Below are 5 T cell receptor beta chains sequenced from a single sample in a study of T cell responses to AZD1222 COVID-19 vaccine. Some clones are missing from TCRdb's copy, which holds only in-frame ones; the method was immunoSEQ multiplex PCR. The table shows about 150,000 clones, with about nine tenths occurring only once. The sample here was peripheral blood, taken 28 days after the second AZD1222 dose. These receptors were collected from an adult who received the AZD1222 COVID-19 vaccine.

The gene calls are TRBV30 and TRBJ2-2; unclear D gene. The CDR3 covers 11 residues. V gave up 4 bases and J gave up 4 bases, with 4 bases separating them. CDR1 and CDR2 (germline): GTSNPN, SVGIG (reference sequence). CDR3 protein: CAWKFTGELFF. The CDR3 region has the DNA TGTGCCTGGAAATTCACCGGGGAGCTGTTTTTT. The full variable domain, rest sourced from reference TRBV30 and TRBJ2-2, is SQTIHQWPATLVQPVGSPLSLECTVEGTSNPNLYWYRQAAGRGLQLLFYSVGIGQISSEVPQNLSASRPQDRQFILSSKKLLLSDSGFYLCAWKFTGELFFGEGSRLTVL.

This clone was seen a single time. The V call is TRBV18, the J call TRBJ1-1; a weak D match, TRBD1 (5 bases). This CDR3 has 14 residues. V lost 4 bases and J 1 base, leaving 10 bases between the germline ends. Germline-derived CDR1 and CDR2 are KGHSH and LQKENI. The CDR3 DNA is TGTGCCAGCTCACAACGGGGCGGGAACACTGAAGCTTTCTTT. Translated: CASSQRGGNTEAFF.

The chain joins TRBV19 to TRBJ2-1; D remains unclear. V was trimmed by 4 bases and J by 0 bases, leaving 4 bases between them. CDR3 length: 13 residues. The germline gives CDR1 LNHDA, CDR2 SQIVND (reference sequence). Here the CDR3 DNA reads TGTGCCAGTAGTAGCGCCTCCTACAATGAGCAGTTCTTC. As protein: CASSSASYNEQFF.

DNA for the CDR3: TGTGCCAGCAGTGAAGTGAGAGGGTTAAGCTCTGGGGCCAACGTCCTGACTTTC. Translation: CASSEVRGLSSGANVLTF. The rearrangement uses TRBV6-1 and TRBJ2-6, with D possibly being TRBD2 (5 bases). Germline V gene lookup returns CDR1 MNHNS and CDR2 SASEGT. The CDR3 is 18 residues long. V shed 1 base and J shed 0 bases, with 13 bases lying between them.

The J gene is TRBJ1-3, the V gene TRBV21-1; TRBD1 is taken as the D call from the table, unchecked against the DNA. TRBV21-1 is reported as a pseudogene. CDR3 length: 18 residues. The CDR3 reads CASSKVYGAPDSGNTIYF. For the CDR3, the DNA is TGTGCCAGCAGCAAAGTATATGGGGCCCCAGACTCTGGAAACACCATATATTTT.